These 32 T cell receptor beta chains were sequenced from one sample in a study of OX40 agonist ivuxolimab in advanced cancers. Assay: immunoSEQ multiplex PCR; the TCRdb copy retains only in-frame clones and omits some. The repertoire includes fewer than 95,000 clones, 75% to 90% of them detected once, and nearly 7.5% sits in the top ten. The sample here was CD4+ or CD8+ T cells sorted from blood, taken in a trial of the OX40 agonist ivuxolimab. These receptor sequences come from an adult with an advanced solid tumor such as melanoma, head and neck, liver or kidney cancer.

The rearrangement uses TRBV28 and TRBJ2-7; 7 bases align to TRBD2. Germline CDR1 is MDHEN and CDR2 is SYDVKM. The J segment lost 3 bases and the V segment lost 6 bases, leaving 11 bases of the junction unmatched. The CDR3 is 15 amino acids. CDR3 sequence reads: CASSPLLATLYEQYF. CDR3 coding DNA: TGTGCCAGCAGCCCCCTACTAGCGACCCTCTACGAGCAGTACTTC.

The V and J genes are TRBV2 and TRBJ2-3; no clear D. With 6 bases removed from V and 5 bases from J, the gap between germline ends came to 24 bases. The CDR3 is made up of 17 amino acids. Germline V gives CDR1 SNHLY, CDR2 FYNNEI. As DNA, the CDR3 is TGTGCCAGCAGCGACCCCCAGCGCATAGTTGGTTTAGATACGCAGTATTTT. The encoded protein is CASSDPQRIVGLDTQYF.

V is TRBV25-1 and J is TRBJ1-2; D call uncertain. Germline V gene data show CDR1 as MGHDK and CDR2 as SYGVNS. V was clipped by 6 bases and J by 5 bases, with 13 bases between them. The CDR3 length is 13 residues. The CDR3 sequence is CASRSWEGYGYTF. The CDR3 region has the DNA TGTGCCAGCAGATCCTGGGAAGGGTATGGCTACACCTTC.

The DNA of the CDR3 is TGTGCCAGCAGCTTGGACAGGGGTAGCTCACCCCTCCACTTT. Its translation is CASSLDRGSSPLHF. J is TRBJ1-6 and V is TRBV5-6; 7 bases align to TRBD1. CDR3 length equals 14 residues. J lost 10 bases, V lost 0 bases, and 4 bases had no gene match. Germline V gives CDR1 SGHDT, CDR2 YYEEEE. Full variable domain (outside the CDR3, taken from reference TRBV5-6 and TRBJ1-6): DAGVTQSPTHLIKTRGQQVTLRCSPKSGHDTVSWYQQALGQGPQFIFQYYEEEERQRGNFPDRFSGHQFPNYSSELNVNALLLGDSALYLCASSLDRGSSPLHFGNGTRLTVT.

The rearrangement uses TRBV9 and TRBJ2-1; 7 bases line up with TRBD1. V dropped 0 bases and J dropped 0; count of bases not matched to a gene: 9. The CDR3 has 18 residues. Germline lookup yields CDR1 SGDLS and CDR2 YYNGEE. CDR3 loop: CASSVEGAQPSSYNEQFF. CDR3 DNA sequence: TGTGCCAGCAGCGTAGAGGGGGCACAGCCGAGCTCCTACAATGAGCAGTTCTTC.

The chain links TRBV7-2 to TRBJ2-3; the D is unclear. The CDR3 runs 14 residues. Germline loops: CDR1 SGHTA, CDR2 FQGNSA. Between the trimmed V and J ends, which lost 2 bases and 0 bases, there was a span of 6 bases. This CDR3 is CASSLLHSTDTQYF. In nucleotides, the CDR3 is TGTGCCAGCAGCTTATTGCACAGCACAGATACGCAGTATTTT.

The V and J genes are TRBV5-1 and TRBJ1-1, with D possibly being TRBD1 (5 bases). Trimming stripped 2 bases from V and 8 bases from J, with 25 bases between. Germline-derived CDR1 and CDR2 are SGHRS and YFSETQ. The CDR3 is 17 amino acids. The CDR3 coding sequence is TGCGCCAGCAGCTTTTTTCCAGGGAATAAGGTTACGGGGGAAGCTTTCTTT. The encoded protein is CASSFFPGNKVTGEAFF. Looking up the rest from reference TRBV5-1 and TRBJ1-1 gives the full variable domain: KAGVTQTPRYLIKTRGQQVTLSCSPISGHRSVSWYQQTPGQGLQFLFEYFSETQRNKGNFPGRFSGRQFSNSRSEMNVSTLELGDSALYLCASSFFPGNKVTGEAFFGQGTRLTVV.

V usage is TRBV6-5 and J usage is TRBJ2-7; tentative D call: TRBD2 (6 bases). Germline values: CDR1 MNHEY, CDR2 SVGAGI. The CDR3 consists of 15 residues. V was shortened by 6 bases and J by 4 bases, with 19 bases between the two germline ends. CDR3 sequence: CASSSRDLGGYEQYF. Written as DNA, the CDR3 is TGTGCCAGCAGCTCCCGGGACCTTGGAGGGTACGAGCAGTACTTC.

The genes are TRBV19 and TRBJ1-1, with no clear D. Trimming shortened V by 7 bases and J by 0 bases, and 12 bases separated the two germline ends. Germline lookup yields CDR1 LNHDA and CDR2 SQIVND (reference sequence). The CDR3 covers 14 residues. CDR3 amino acids: CASKTEYMNTEAFF. The DNA of the CDR3 is TGTGCCAGTAAAACGGAATATATGAACACTGAAGCTTTCTTT. Using reference TRBV19 and TRBJ1-1 for the parts outside the CDR3, the full variable domain is DGGITQSPKYLFRKEGQNVTLSCEQNLNHDAMYWYRQDPGQGLRLIYYSQIVNDFQKGDIAEGYSVSREKKESFPLTVTSAQKNPTAFYLCASKTEYMNTEAFFGQGTRLTVV.

The V and J genes are TRBV7-9 and TRBJ2-5; D could derive from TRBD1 or TRBD2 (5 bases each). The J call may be faulty, since TRBJ2-7 better matches the DNA end. Germline assignment: CDR1 SEHNR and CDR2 FQNEAQ (reference sequence). There are 15 residues in the CDR3. The CDR3 DNA follows: TGTGCCAGCAGCTCCATCCCCCGGGACCCCTACGAGCAGTACTTC. Residues: CASSSIPRDPYEQYF.

The chain links TRBV11-2 to TRBJ2-2, with D hard to call. Germline CDR1 SGHAT, CDR2 FQNNGV. The CDR3 runs 13 residues. The V end lost 5 bases, the J end lost 6 bases, and 10 bases lay between the germline ends. As DNA, the CDR3 is TGTGCCAGCAGCCCCCAAGGGCCCGGGGAGCTGTTTTTT. Residues: CASSPQGPGELFF. The full variable domain, its missing parts supplied by reference TRBV11-2 and TRBJ2-2, is EAGVAQSPRYKIIEKRQSVAFWCNPISGHATLYWYQQILGQGPKLLIQFQNNGVVDDSQLPKDRFSAERLKGVDSTLKIQPAKLEDSAVYLCASSPQGPGELFFGEGSRLTVL.

This clone was picked up one time. The V gene is TRBV30, the J gene TRBJ2-1; D is perhaps TRBD1 or TRBD2 (5 bases each). The CDR3 totals 14 residues. The V gene's germline CDR1 is GTSNPN and CDR2 SVGIG (reference sequence). V lost 8 bases and J lost 4, with 18 bases in between. The CDR3 protein is CAGQTGTAYNEQFF. The CDR3 region has the DNA TGTGCCGGACAAACCGGGACGGCTTACAATGAGCAGTTCTTC.

This clone came up a few times. The genes are TRBV7-9 and TRBJ2-7; D is uncertain. In germline, CDR1 is SEHNR, CDR2 FQNEAQ (reference sequence). The CDR3 consists of 12 residues. Trimming removed 5 bases at V and 3 bases at J, with 8 bases between. CDR3 sequence: CASSAILYEQYF. The CDR3 bases are TGTGCCAGCAGCGCAATCCTCTACGAGCAGTACTTC.

The chain couples TRBV13 to TRBJ2-3, with a tentative D call TRBD1 (6 bases). From germline, CDR1 is PRHDT and CDR2 FYEKMQ (reference sequence). The CDR3 runs to 14 residues. Trimming cost V 5 bases and J 5 bases, with 14 bases left between them. The CDR3 reads CASSQGTFLDTQYF. The DNA for the CDR3 is TGTGCCAGCAGCCAAGGGACATTTTTAGATACGCAGTATTTT. Using reference TRBV13 and TRBJ2-3 for the parts outside the CDR3, the full variable domain is AAGVIQSPRHLIKEKRETATLKCYPIPRHDTVYWYQQGPGQDPQFLISFYEKMQSDKGSIPDRFSAQQFSDYHSELNMSSLELGDSALYFCASSQGTFLDTQYFGPGTRLTVL.

V is TRBV5-1 and J is TRBJ1-1; 10 positions agree with TRBD1. V was clipped by 6 bases and J by 7 bases; unmatched bases: 6. The CDR3 contains 13 residues. Germline V gene data show CDR1 as SGHRS and CDR2 as YFSETQ. The CDR3 loop reads CASIRDRGGEAFF. The DNA of the CDR3 is TGCGCCAGCATCAGGGACAGGGGCGGTGAAGCTTTCTTT.

The gene calls are TRBV7-8 and TRBJ2-7; TRBD1 matches at 9 bases. The CDR3 covers 15 residues. The germline gives CDR1 SGHVS, CDR2 FQNEAQ. Unmatched junction bases numbered 2, after V lost 0 bases and J lost 2 bases. The CDR3 nucleotides read TGTGCCAGCAGCTTAGCCCGGGACAGGGCCTACGAGCAGTACTTC. Encoded protein: CASSLARDRAYEQYF.

This chain joins TRBV9 and TRBJ1-1; unclear D gene. The V and J ends lost 3 bases and 5 bases respectively, with 11 bases between them. From germline, CDR1 is SGDLS and CDR2 YYNGEE. The CDR3 consists of 13 residues. Here the CDR3 reads CASSAGEGTEAFF. The CDR3 DNA reads as TGTGCCAGCAGCGCCGGGGAGGGTACTGAAGCTTTCTTT. The whole variable domain, remainder taken from reference TRBV9 and TRBJ1-1, is DSGVTQTPKHLITATGQRVTLRCSPRSGDLSVYWYQQSLDQGLQFLIQYYNGEERAKGNILERFSAQQFPDLHSELNLSSLELGDSALYFCASSAGEGTEAFFGQGTRLTVV.

The CDR3 region has the DNA TGTGCCAGTAGTACCGGGCGACTAGCGGGAGCGTGGGGCACAGATACGCAGTATTTT. As protein: CASSTGRLAGAWGTDTQYF. The chain combines TRBV19 with TRBJ2-3; 12 bases align to TRBD2. The CDR3 is 19 amino acids. V dropped 4 bases and J dropped 1; count of bases not matched to a gene: 12. Germline loops: CDR1 LNHDA, CDR2 SQIVND (reference sequence).

The chain couples TRBV10-3 to TRBJ2-5; 9 nucleotides agree with TRBD2. CDR1 and CDR2 (germline): ENHRY, SYGVKD. V was clipped by 3 bases and J by 4 bases; unmatched bases: 6. The length of the CDR3 is 15 residues. In DNA, the CDR3 is TGTGCCATCAGTGATAGTAGCGGGAGAGGAGAGACCCAGTACTTC. It encodes CAISDSSGRGETQYF.

The chain links TRBV19 to TRBJ2-4; D is possibly TRBD2 (6 bases). The CDR3 runs to 13 residues. The V and J ends lost 7 bases and 6 bases respectively, with 13 bases between them. Germline V gene sequence: CDR1 LNHDA, CDR2 SQIVND (reference sequence). DNA of the CDR3: TGTGCCAGTACCCCCGGGGGTGTAAACATTCAGTACTTC. This sequence encodes CASTPGGVNIQYF.

The chain is built from TRBV27 and TRBJ2-7, with 9 bases aligning to TRBD2. Germline trimming cut 6 bases from V and 1 base from J; bases unmatched to any gene: 10. Germline V lookup: CDR1 MNHEY, CDR2 SMNVEV (reference sequence). The CDR3 runs to 16 residues. CDR3 DNA sequence: TGTGCCAGCAGACTAGCGGGTCATCCAGGGTCCTACGAGCAGTACTTC. It codes for CASRLAGHPGSYEQYF.

The rearrangement joins TRBV10-3 to TRBJ2-1; D remains ambiguous. The V end was cut by 6 bases, the J end by 1 base, with 13 bases between. The V gene's germline CDR1 is ENHRY and CDR2 SYGVKD. The CDR3 length is 15 residues. CDR3 in DNA: TGTGCCATCAGAAAAGGACCGCCTTCCTACAATGAGCAGTTCTTC. It specifies CAIRKGPPSYNEQFF.

J is TRBJ2-7 and V is TRBV28; D gene ambiguous. This CDR3 region has 12 residues. Germline values: CDR1 MDHEN, CDR2 SYDVKM. V lost 4 bases and J lost 3, with 7 bases in between. The CDR3 nucleotides read TGTGCCAGCAGTTCCTCTAACTACGAGCAGTACTTC. Its translation is CASSSSNYEQYF. Filled out from reference TRBV28 and TRBJ2-7, the complete variable domain reads DVKVTQSSRYLVKRTGEKVFLECVQDMDHENMFWYRQDPGLGLRLIYFSYDVKMKEKGDIPEGYSVSREKKERFSLILESASTNQTSMYLCASSSSNYEQYFGPGTRLTVT.

The rearrangement links TRBV4-1 to TRBJ2-3; 10 bases fit TRBD1. Unmatched junction bases numbered 14, after V lost 0 bases and J lost 11 bases. The germline V gene has CDR1 MGHRA and CDR2 YSYEKL. The CDR3 extends over 17 amino acids. The CDR3 is CASSQDKGQGKELLQYF. CDR3 coding DNA: TGCGCCAGCAGCCAAGATAAGGGACAGGGGAAGGAACTTTTGCAGTATTTT.

The chain joins TRBV27 to TRBJ2-1; the D gene is possibly TRBD1 (7 bases). Trimming took off 5 bases at V and 7 bases at J, with 18 bases between the two ends. Looked up from germline, CDR1 is MNHEY and CDR2 is SMNVEV (reference sequence). This CDR3 spans 15 amino acids. CDR3 protein: CASSPAARGVNEQFF. As DNA, the CDR3 is TGTGCCAGCAGTCCCGCGGCCAGGGGGGTGAATGAGCAGTTCTTC.

The chain has TRBV9 and TRBJ1-1; D gene unclear. V was cut by 4 bases and J by 0 bases, with 13 bases left in between. Germline V gives CDR1 SGDLS, CDR2 YYNGEE. The CDR3 runs 15 residues. The CDR3 protein is CASSKMERMNTEAFF. In DNA, the CDR3 is TGTGCCAGCAGCAAAATGGAACGGATGAACACTGAAGCTTTCTTT. Complete variable domain (other parts from reference TRBV9 and TRBJ1-1): DSGVTQTPKHLITATGQRVTLRCSPRSGDLSVYWYQQSLDQGLQFLIQYYNGEERAKGNILERFSAQQFPDLHSELNLSSLELGDSALYFCASSKMERMNTEAFFGQGTRLTVV.

For the CDR3, the DNA is TGTGCCTGGAGTTTAGCGGGGGAGACAGATACGCAGTATTTT. It encodes CAWSLAGETDTQYF. The chain employs TRBV30 and TRBJ2-3; 9 bases fit TRBD2. This CDR3 contains 14 residues. CDR1 and CDR2 from the germline V gene are GTSNPN and SVGIG (reference sequence). V was pared by 2 bases and J by 3 bases, with 3 bases of the junction left unmatched.

A single count supports this clone. V is TRBV19 and J is TRBJ2-1; TRBD2 is a possible D gene (5 bases). The CDR3 runs to 15 residues. Germline values: CDR1 LNHDA, CDR2 SQIVND (reference sequence). V was shortened by 4 bases and J by 0 bases, with 10 bases between the two germline ends. This CDR3 is CASSNWENSYNEQFF. CDR3 nucleotide sequence: TGTGCCAGTAGTAATTGGGAGAACTCCTACAATGAGCAGTTCTTC.

This sequence joins TRBV28 and TRBJ2-3, with a possible D match to TRBD1 (6 bases). The CDR3 spans 15 residues. V was pared by 5 bases and J by 0 bases, with 12 bases between. The germline CDR1 and CDR2 sequences are MDHEN and SYDVKM. Written as DNA, the CDR3 is TGTGCCAGCAGTGTTGACAGGCCTAGCACAGATACGCAGTATTTT. Protein product: CASSVDRPSTDTQYF.

The chain combines TRBV6-5 with TRBJ2-7, with D possibly being TRBD1 or TRBD2 (6 bases each). Germline V gene lookup returns CDR1 MNHEY and CDR2 SVGAGI. The ends were cut back, 2 bases at V and 0 bases at J, with 11 bases in the middle. The CDR3 has 15 residues. CDR3 sequence (DNA): TGTGCCAGCAGTTACGTCGGGGGCAACTCCTACGAGCAGTACTTC. Translated: CASSYVGGNSYEQYF.

The genes are TRBV7-2 and TRBJ2-1, with 8 bases identical to TRBD2. CDR1 is SGHTA, CDR2 FQGNSA, per germline. The CDR3 spans 15 residues. After removal of 5 bases from V and 5 bases from J, the junction contained 8 bases not matched to a gene. CDR3 loop: CASSPPGLVNNEQFF. The CDR3 DNA sequence: TGTGCCAGCAGCCCCCCGGGACTAGTTAACAATGAGCAGTTCTTC.

V and J are TRBV13 and TRBJ2-7, with 7 bases lining up with TRBD1. Trimming removed 5 bases from V and 4 bases from J; junction bases left unmatched: 5. This CDR3 is built from 13 residues. Germline V gene lookup returns CDR1 PRHDT and CDR2 FYEKMQ (reference sequence). This chain's CDR3 is CASSADRAYEQYF. The DNA of the CDR3 is TGTGCCAGCAGCGCAGACAGGGCTTACGAGCAGTACTTC.